These 15 T cell receptor beta chains came from one sample sequenced in a study of early T cells in non-severe SARS-CoV-2 infection. TCRdb reanalysed the 5' RACE reads using MiXCR and keeps one entry per CDR3 protein. The sample has fewer than 25,000 distinct CDR3 sequences; roughly 3.5% are singletons. Sequencing was performed on whole blood. The receptors here all came from an adult who was a healthcare worker with PCR-confirmed SARS-CoV-2 infection or an uninfected control (not recorded which).

Notes on this clonotype: A much more abundant neighbour one base away suggests this may be a read error. V is TRBV11-3 and J is TRBJ2-1; 8 positions match TRBD2. Germline-derived CDR1 and CDR2 are SGHNT and YENEEA. The CDR3 has 15 residues. The CDR3 here is CAISLGLAPKGEQFF. The CDR3 DNA is TGTGCCATCAGCCTCGGACTAGCCCCGAAGGGTGAGCAGTTCTTC.

In this sample, this clonotype turned up many times. The genes are TRBV6-5 and TRBJ2-3; unclear D gene. Germline V gene sequence: CDR1 MNHEY, CDR2 SVGAGI. V lost 8 bases, J lost 0 bases, and 6 bases lay in between. This CDR3 comprises 12 residues. CDR3 coding DNA: TGTGCCAGCGGATATAGCACAGATACGCAGTATTTT. Its protein is CASGYSTDTQYF.

This clonotype was counted at least ten times. The chain joins TRBV9 to TRBJ2-5; no clear D gene. Trimming shortened V by 1 base and J by 5 bases, and 9 bases separated the two germline ends. This CDR3 contains 13 residues. From germline, CDR1 is SGDLS and CDR2 YYNGEE. In DNA form, the CDR3 reads TGTGCCAGCAGCGTAAGCCGAACGGAGACCCAGTACTTC. Protein: CASSVSRTETQYF.

Ten or more counts support this clonotype. This rearrangement joins TRBV5-1 to TRBJ2-7; D is perhaps TRBD2 (5 bases). The CDR3 contains 12 residues. Germline V gene lookup returns CDR1 SGHRS and CDR2 YFSETQ. V was trimmed by 2 bases and J by 5 bases, leaving 8 bases between them. This CDR3 reads CASSFGLNEQYF. The CDR3 nucleotides are TGCGCCAGCAGCTTCGGACTGAACGAGCAGTACTTC. Combining the CDR3 with reference TRBV5-1 and TRBJ2-7 gives the whole variable domain KAGVTQTPRYLIKTRGQQVTLSCSPISGHRSVSWYQQTPGQGLQFLFEYFSETQRNKGNFPGRFSGRQFSNSRSEMNVSTLELGDSALYLCASSFGLNEQYFGPGTRLTVT.

This clonotype was observed at least ten times. The chain combines TRBV7-2 with TRBJ1-5, with D maybe TRBD1 (5 bases). Per the germline V gene, CDR1 is SGHTA and CDR2 is FQGNSA. CDR3 length: 15 residues. V was shortened by 2 bases and J by 7 bases, with 15 bases between the two germline ends. The CDR3 bases are TGTGCCAGCAGCTTACAGGTCGGACAATACCAGCCCCAGCATTTT. This sequence encodes CASSLQVGQYQPQHF.

This clonotype has a count of ten or more. The chain has TRBV12-3 or TRBV12-4 and TRBJ1-1; D is unresolved. With 5 bases removed from V and 0 bases from J, the gap between germline ends came to 16 bases. The CDR3 totals 16 residues. The CDR3 nucleotides read TGTGCCAGCAGTCCCCGAAGTGGTGGGATGAACACTGAAGCTTTCTTT. It codes for CASSPRSGGMNTEAFF.

This clonotype was observed many times. The rearrangement joins TRBV12-3 or TRBV12-4 to TRBJ1-5, with TRBD1 matching 7 bases. Germline trimming cut 3 bases from V and 10 bases from J; bases unmatched to any gene: 9. The CDR3 spans 14 residues. Written as DNA, the CDR3 is TGTGCCAGCAGTTTCGGGGACAGCTTTCGACCCCAGCATTTT. As protein: CASSFGDSFRPQHF.

This clonotype was seen at least ten times. V is TRBV5-1 and J is TRBJ2-5; D not certain. The length of the CDR3 is 15 residues. CDR1 is SGHRS and CDR2 is YFSETQ in the germline V gene. V lost 0 bases and J 0 bases, leaving 9 bases between the germline ends. CDR3 loop: CASSLVGRHQETQYF. CDR3 in DNA: TGCGCCAGCAGCTTGGTCGGCAGGCACCAAGAGACCCAGTACTTC. Full variable domain (missing parts from reference TRBV5-1 and TRBJ2-5): KAGVTQTPRYLIKTRGQQVTLSCSPISGHRSVSWYQQTPGQGLQFLFEYFSETQRNKGNFPGRFSGRQFSNSRSEMNVSTLELGDSALYLCASSLVGRHQETQYFGPGTRLLVL.

This clonotype has a count of ten or more. V gene TRBV7-3 combines with J gene TRBJ1-1; D remains unclear. V gave up 6 bases and J gave up 3 bases, with 17 bases separating them. Germline-derived CDR1 and CDR2 are SGHTA and FQGTGA. The CDR3 contains 15 residues. CDR3 sequence (DNA): TGTGCCAGCAGTAAAAGGGTGGGCACCGACACTGAAGCTTTCTTT. It yields the protein CASSKRVGTDTEAFF.

By frequency in the sample, this clonotype is medium-sized. The chain recombines TRBV7-9 with TRBJ1-6; D uncertain. Trimming removed 5 bases at V and 5 bases at J, with 7 bases between. The CDR3 is 13 residues long. Germline CDR1 is SEHNR and CDR2 is FQNEAQ (reference sequence). CDR3 nucleotide sequence: TGTGCCAGCAGCCCACTTCATAATTCACCCCTCCACTTT. As protein: CASSPLHNSPLHF.

This clonotype was counted a few times. The chain employs TRBV7-8 and TRBJ2-7, with 7 bases lining up with TRBD1. CDR1 SGHVS and CDR2 FQNEAQ come from the germline V gene. The J segment lost 5 bases and the V segment lost 5 bases, leaving 9 bases of the junction unmatched. The CDR3 is 14 residues long. Here the CDR3 reads CASSPSRGLDEQYF. CDR3 DNA sequence: TGTGCCAGCAGCCCGAGCAGGGGGTTGGACGAGCAGTACTTC.

This clonotype was seen at least ten times. This chain joins TRBV7-2 and TRBJ2-1; D may be TRBD2 (6 bases). CDR1 and CDR2 (germline): SGHTA, FQGNSA. This CDR3 contains 15 residues. The germline V and J ends were trimmed by 2 bases and 1 base, with 9 bases remaining between them. Written as DNA, the CDR3 is TGTGCCAGCAGCTTATCTCTAGCGTCCTACAATGAGCAGTTCTTC. It codes for CASSLSLASYNEQFF.

The table lists this clonotype with many counts. The genes are TRBV19 and TRBJ2-2; D not certain. Trimming cost V 1 base and J 1 base, with 7 bases left between them. The CDR3 is 15 residues long. The germline CDR1 and CDR2 sequences are LNHDA and SQIVND (reference sequence). CDR3 sequence: CASSIVPRNTGELFF. The CDR3 DNA reads as TGTGCCAGTAGTATAGTACCGCGGAACACCGGGGAGCTGTTTTTT.

This clonotype was picked up many times. V is TRBV28 and J is TRBJ2-7; the match to TRBD1 covers 7 bases. The CDR3 runs 14 residues. V shed 1 base, J shed 5 bases, and the junction held 5 bases outside the gene matches. Germline-derived CDR1 and CDR2 are MDHEN and SYDVKM. The CDR3 loop reads CASSLLRQGDEQYF. The CDR3 bases are TGTGCCAGCAGTTTATTACGACAGGGCGACGAGCAGTACTTC.

This clonotype was seen many times. The V call is TRBV5-1, the J call TRBJ1-1; D is ambiguous. The germline V and J ends were trimmed by 4 bases and 1 base, with 5 bases remaining between them. The germline V gene encodes CDR1 SGHRS and CDR2 YFSETQ. The length of the CDR3 is 12 residues. In DNA, the CDR3 is TGCGCCAGCAGCAGCACGAACACTGAAGCTTTCTTT. Protein product: CASSSTNTEAFF.